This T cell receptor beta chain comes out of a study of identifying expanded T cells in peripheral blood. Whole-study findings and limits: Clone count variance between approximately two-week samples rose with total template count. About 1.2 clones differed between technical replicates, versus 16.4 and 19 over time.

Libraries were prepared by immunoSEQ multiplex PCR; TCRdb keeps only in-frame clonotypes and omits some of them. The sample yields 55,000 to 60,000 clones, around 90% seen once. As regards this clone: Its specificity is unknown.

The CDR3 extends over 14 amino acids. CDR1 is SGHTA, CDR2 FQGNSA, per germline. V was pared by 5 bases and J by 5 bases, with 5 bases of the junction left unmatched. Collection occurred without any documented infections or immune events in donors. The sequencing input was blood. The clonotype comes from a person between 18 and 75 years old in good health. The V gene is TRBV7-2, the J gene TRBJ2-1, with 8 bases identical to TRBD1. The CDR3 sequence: CASSQDRGNNEQFF. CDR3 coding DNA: TGTGCCAGCAGCCAAGACAGGGGCAACAATGAGCAGTTCTTC.